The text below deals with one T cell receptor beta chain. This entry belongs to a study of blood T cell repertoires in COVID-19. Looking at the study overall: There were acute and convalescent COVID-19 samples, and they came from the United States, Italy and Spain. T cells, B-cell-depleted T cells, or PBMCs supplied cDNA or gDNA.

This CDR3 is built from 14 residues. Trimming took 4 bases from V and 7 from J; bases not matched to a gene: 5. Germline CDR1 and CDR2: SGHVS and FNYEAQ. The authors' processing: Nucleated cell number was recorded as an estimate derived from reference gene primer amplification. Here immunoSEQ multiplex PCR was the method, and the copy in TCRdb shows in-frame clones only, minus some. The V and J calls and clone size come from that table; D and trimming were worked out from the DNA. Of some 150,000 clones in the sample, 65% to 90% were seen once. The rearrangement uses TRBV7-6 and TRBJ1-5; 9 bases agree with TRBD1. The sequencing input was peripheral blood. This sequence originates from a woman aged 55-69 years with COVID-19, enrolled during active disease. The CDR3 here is CASSSGTGSQPQHF. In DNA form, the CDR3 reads TGTGCCAGCAGCTCTGGGACAGGGAGCCAGCCCCAGCATTTT.